What follows are 21 T cell receptor beta chains derived from one specimen sequenced in a study of PD-1 blockade in classical Hodgkin lymphoma. Every one of the patients relapsed after autologous stem cell transplantation (brentuximab vedotin exposure was variable). Here immunoSEQ multiplex PCR was the method, and the copy in TCRdb shows in-frame clones only, minus some. Here the sample spans 90,000 or so clones, 80% to 95% being singletons. The sample was peripheral blood mononuclear cells (PBMCs), taken before the second cycle of nivolumab. All receptors derive from a human donor with classical Hodgkin lymphoma.

The chain is built from TRBV28 and TRBJ2-3; D might be TRBD1 (6 bases). Germline CDR1 MDHEN, CDR2 SYDVKM. The CDR3 spans 16 residues. Trimming removed 6 bases at V and 0 bases at J, with 16 bases between. CDR3 sequence (DNA): TGTGCCAGCAGCGACGCAACACAGGGAAGCACAGATACGCAGTATTTT. This encodes CASSDATQGSTDTQYF.

The rearrangement uses TRBV19 and TRBJ2-7; possible D gene TRBD1, 6 bases. V lost 5 bases to trimming and J lost 3 bases, with 11 bases between them. Germline CDR1 is LNHDA and CDR2 is SQIVND (reference sequence). The CDR3 is made up of 13 amino acids. The CDR3 DNA reads TGTGCCAGTAGTCTATCACAGGGCTACGAGCAGTACTTC. This sequence encodes CASSLSQGYEQYF. Using reference TRBV19 and TRBJ2-7 for the parts outside the CDR3, the full variable domain is DGGITQSPKYLFRKEGQNVTLSCEQNLNHDAMYWYRQDPGQGLRLIYYSQIVNDFQKGDIAEGYSVSREKKESFPLTVTSAQKNPTAFYLCASSLSQGYEQYFGPGTRLTVT.

The chain uses TRBV28 and TRBJ2-1; possible D gene TRBD1, 6 bases. The CDR3 is 15 residues long. Germline V CDR1 and CDR2: MDHEN, SYDVKM. Between the trimmed V and J ends, which lost 3 bases and 4 bases, there was a span of 13 bases. The CDR3 nucleotides read TGTGCCAGCAGTTTGACGCCACAGGGATACAATGAGCAGTTCTTC. Translation gives CASSLTPQGYNEQFF.

The rearrangement uses TRBV29-1 and TRBJ2-7; D gene unclear. The CDR3 runs to 13 residues. Germline assignment: CDR1 SQVTM and CDR2 ANQGSEA. V was trimmed by 0 bases and J by 6 bases, leaving 12 bases between them. The CDR3 nucleotides are TGCAGCGTTGAAGATCGCTCTCGTGGCGAGCAGTACTTC. Translating gives CSVEDRSRGEQYF.

This sequence joins TRBV6-1 and TRBJ2-2; TRBD2 agrees at 12 bases. J gave up 4 bases and V 11 bases, and 8 bases lay outside the gene matches. This CDR3 comprises 15 residues. CDR1 MNHNS and CDR2 SASEGT come from the germline V gene. The CDR3 loop is CAGRLAGDSTGELFF. The CDR3 nucleotides are TGTGCCGGGCGACTAGCGGGAGACAGCACCGGGGAGCTGTTTTTT.

This chain links TRBV11-1 with TRBJ1-2; D is ambiguous. The CDR3 is made up of 17 amino acids. Looked up from germline, CDR1 is SGHAT and CDR2 is FQDESV (reference sequence). Trimming shortened V by 4 bases and J by 5 bases, and 23 bases separated the two germline ends. The CDR3 nucleotides are TGTGCCAGCAGCTCAAACCGGGGTCCTGTTGGAGGGTATGGCTACACCTTC. This gives the protein CASSSNRGPVGGYGYTF.

The chain combines TRBV10-3 with TRBJ2-1, with a tentative D call TRBD1 (6 bases). V shed 4 bases and J shed 3 bases, with 10 bases lying between them. Germline V gives CDR1 ENHRY, CDR2 SYGVKD. The CDR3 has 14 residues. DNA for the CDR3: TGTGCCATCAGTGGGACAGCGAGCTACAATGAGCAGTTCTTC. This translates into CAISGTASYNEQFF.

This sequence joins TRBV6-1 and TRBJ2-3; TRBD2 aligns across 9 bases. The CDR3 is 15 residues long. Germline V CDR1 and CDR2: MNHNS, SASEGT. The trim removed 6 bases at V and 1 base at J, leaving 5 bases unmatched. The CDR3 region has the DNA TGTGCCAGCAGGGTTAGCGGGGGACGCACAGATACGCAGTATTTT. Protein product: CASRVSGGRTDTQYF.

The chain combines TRBV7-2 with TRBJ2-7, with 7 bases identical to TRBD1. Per germline, CDR1 SGHTA and CDR2 FQGNSA. The CDR3 totals 14 residues. With 1 base clipped from V and 3 bases from J, the junction kept 3 bases outside the gene matches. The CDR3 protein is CASSLVGTVYEQYF. Written as DNA, the CDR3 is TGTGCCAGCAGCTTAGTCGGGACAGTCTACGAGCAGTACTTC.

This rearrangement joins TRBV7-3 to TRBJ2-7; 11 nucleotides line up with TRBD2. The CDR3 runs 14 residues. The germline V gene encodes CDR1 SGHTA and CDR2 FQGTGA. The V segment lost 5 bases and the J segment 6 bases; nucleotides outside the gene matches: 6. Here the CDR3 reads CASSPALAGGEQYF. Written as DNA, the CDR3 is TGTGCCAGCAGCCCCGCGCTAGCGGGAGGCGAGCAGTACTTC.

The rearrangement uses TRBV9 and TRBJ2-2; 10 bases match TRBD1. The CDR3 is made up of 15 amino acids. The V and J ends lost 2 bases and 7 bases, in that order; junction bases with no gene match: 5. Germline assignment: CDR1 SGDLS and CDR2 YYNGEE. CDR3 in amino acids: CASSVGTGAVGELFF. For the CDR3, the DNA is TGTGCCAGCAGCGTGGGGACAGGGGCGGTCGGGGAGCTGTTTTTT. Complete variable domain (other parts from reference TRBV9 and TRBJ2-2): DSGVTQTPKHLITATGQRVTLRCSPRSGDLSVYWYQQSLDQGLQFLIQYYNGEERAKGNILERFSAQQFPDLHSELNLSSLELGDSALYFCASSVGTGAVGELFFGEGSRLTVL.

The chain joins TRBV5-6 to TRBJ2-2, with 7 bases lining up with TRBD2. The CDR3 consists of 14 residues. Germline V gives CDR1 SGHDT, CDR2 YYEEEE. J lost 6 bases, V lost 2 bases, and 4 bases had no gene match. The CDR3: CASSLGGRAGELFF. The CDR3 DNA reads as TGTGCCAGCAGCTTAGGAGGGAGGGCCGGGGAGCTGTTTTTT.

V gene TRBV4-1 combines with J gene TRBJ2-1; 8 positions match TRBD1. The CDR3 consists of 16 residues. J lost 6 bases, V lost 0 bases, and 7 bases had no gene match. Per germline, CDR1 MGHRA and CDR2 YSYEKL. This CDR3 is CASSQDRTGTGNEQFF. CDR3 in DNA: TGCGCCAGCAGCCAAGATCGGACAGGGACAGGCAATGAGCAGTTCTTC.

There are a few counts of this clone. The chain carries TRBV20-1 and TRBJ1-1; D uncertain. Deletions cut 0 bases from V and 3 bases from J, with 2 bases between. Germline CDR1 is DFQATT and CDR2 is SNEGSKA (reference sequence). The CDR3 is 11 residues long. CDR3 amino acids: CSARDYTEAFF. Here the CDR3 DNA reads TGCAGTGCTAGAGATTACACTGAAGCTTTCTTT.

The rearrangement links TRBV2 to TRBJ1-1, with 11 positions matching TRBD1. The V gene end was trimmed by 3 bases and the J gene end by 8 bases; junction bases not matched to a gene: 5. The CDR3 is made up of 14 amino acids. Germline assignment: CDR1 SNHLY and CDR2 FYNNEI. This CDR3 is CASSEGQGVGEAFF. The CDR3 region has the DNA TGTGCCAGCAGTGAGGGACAGGGGGTTGGCGAAGCTTTCTTT.

This clone has just a few counts. The chain links TRBV10-1 to TRBJ1-1, with D uncertain. The CDR3 length is 14 residues. V dropped 0 bases and J dropped 8 bases, with 13 bases sitting between them. The germline V gene has CDR1 WNHNN and CDR2 SYGVQD (reference sequence). As DNA, the CDR3 is TGCGCCAGCAGTGAGTCCGGCAGGCCTCAGGAAGCTTTCTTT. Its protein is CASSESGRPQEAFF.

V is TRBV19 and J is TRBJ2-3; a weak D match, TRBD2 (6 bases). Trimming stripped 1 base from V and 3 bases from J, with 20 bases between. CDR3 length equals 18 residues. Germline loops: CDR1 LNHDA, CDR2 SQIVND (reference sequence). This CDR3 is CASSIGALARPQTDTQYF. The CDR3 nucleotides are TGTGCCAGTAGTATAGGGGCCCTAGCGAGGCCCCAAACAGATACGCAGTATTTT. The full variable domain, in which reference TRBV19 and TRBJ2-3 provide the parts outside the CDR3, is DGGITQSPKYLFRKEGQNVTLSCEQNLNHDAMYWYRQDPGQGLRLIYYSQIVNDFQKGDIAEGYSVSREKKESFPLTVTSAQKNPTAFYLCASSIGALARPQTDTQYFGPGTRLTVL.

This chain links TRBV4-1 with TRBJ2-1; maybe TRBD1 (5 bases). V shed 3 bases and J shed 12 bases, with 15 bases lying between them. CDR3 length: 13 residues. CDR1 is MGHRA, CDR2 YSYEKL, per germline. This CDR3 is CASSQGPRVVQFF. The CDR3 DNA reads TGCGCCAGCAGCCAGGGGCCCCGGGTCGTGCAGTTCTTC.

The rearrangement uses TRBV11-2 and TRBJ2-5, with no clear D. Deletions cut 0 bases from V and 2 bases from J, with 10 bases between. CDR1 is SGHAT, CDR2 FQNNGV, per germline. The CDR3 length is 15 residues. The CDR3 here is CASSLDPGQQETQYF. CDR3 bases: TGTGCCAGCAGCTTAGACCCCGGCCAACAAGAGACCCAGTACTTC. The whole variable domain, remainder taken from reference TRBV11-2 and TRBJ2-5, is EAGVAQSPRYKIIEKRQSVAFWCNPISGHATLYWYQQILGQGPKLLIQFQNNGVVDDSQLPKDRFSAERLKGVDSTLKIQPAKLEDSAVYLCASSLDPGQQETQYFGPGTRLLVL.

In nucleotides, the CDR3 is TGTGCCACCAGCTACGGGGGGTCCGACGAGCAGTACTTC. This encodes CATSYGGSDEQYF. The genes are TRBV15 and TRBJ2-7, with 7 bases identical to TRBD2. The trim removed 5 bases at V and 5 bases at J, leaving 6 bases unmatched. Germline CDR1 and CDR2: LNHNV and YYDKDF (reference sequence). The CDR3 covers 13 residues.

This rearrangement joins TRBV5-1 to TRBJ2-7; 7 bases align to TRBD2. Germline CDR1 is SGHRS and CDR2 is YFSETQ. The CDR3 contains 16 residues. Trimming cost V 0 bases and J 1 base; bases outside gene matches: 7. The CDR3 protein is CASSLGLPSGSYEQYF. In DNA, the CDR3 is TGCGCCAGCAGCTTGGGGTTGCCTAGCGGATCCTACGAGCAGTACTTC. The full variable domain, in which reference TRBV5-1 and TRBJ2-7 provide the parts outside the CDR3, is KAGVTQTPRYLIKTRGQQVTLSCSPISGHRSVSWYQQTPGQGLQFLFEYFSETQRNKGNFPGRFSGRQFSNSRSEMNVSTLELGDSALYLCASSLGLPSGSYEQYFGPGTRLTVT.